A selection of T cell receptor beta chains follows, all from one sample in a study of vaccination effects on CD4 cells after COVID-19. The antigens for these receptors are not known. Using immunoSEQ multiplex PCR, the repertoire was profiled, and TCRdb retains in-frame clones only, with some absent. The sample consists of tens of thousands of clones, under 85% of them appearing once. This material consisted of CD4+ T cells from PBMCs cultured with HCoV-NL63 spike peptides, taken before COVID-19 vaccination. The receptors stem from a human donor who received a COVID-19 vaccine. CDR3s include the opening cysteine and the closing phenylalanine or tryptophan. Each record gives: CDR3 length, J gene, D gene, V gene, clone size, CDR3 protein, CDR3 DNA. D genes are given only for firm matches. Clone size, where shown, is once, few, many, or a class for clones that have expanded.

15	TRBJ2-5	TRBD2	TRBV20-1	-	CSASRGGGTQETQYF	TGCAGTGCTAGTCGGGGCGGGGGGACACAAGAGACCCAGTACTTC
15	TRBJ1-5	TRBD1	TRBV4-3	-	CASSQGQGSNQPQHF	TGCGCCAGCAGCCAAGGACAGGGCTCCAATCAGCCCCAGCATTTT
15	TRBJ2-1	-	TRBV6-5	-	CASSPRLRSNNEQFF	TGTGCCAGCAGTCCTCGCCTACGGTCCAACAATGAGCAGTTCTTC
15	TRBJ1-5	-	TRBV12-1	few	CASSSHRGFNQPQHF	TGTGCCAGCAGTAGTCACAGGGGGTTCAATCAGCCCCAGCATTTT
19	TRBJ2-1	TRBD2	TRBV5-1	-	CASSQPGLAGVTSYNEQFF	TGCGCCAGCAGCCAACCGGGACTAGCGGGGGTTACCTCCTACAATGAGCAGTTCTTC
13	TRBJ1-4	-	TRBV29-1	once	CSVMTAPGEKLFF	TGCAGCGTCATGACGGCCCCGGGTGAAAAACTGTTTTTT
13	TRBJ1-1	-	TRBV9	-	CASSVAMGTEAFF	TGTGCCAGCAGCGTAGCTATGGGCACTGAAGCTTTCTTT
13	TRBJ1-5	-	TRBV3-1/TRBV3-2	-	CASSPRPNQPQHF	TGTGCCAGCAGTCCCCGGCCTAATCAGCCCCAGCATTTT
14	TRBJ2-5	TRBD1	TRBV9	-	CASSAADRRLTQYF	TGTGCCAGCAGCGCCGCGGACAGGCGGCTAACCCAGTACTTC
14	TRBJ2-5	-	TRBV28	-	CASRPGPSQGTQYF	TGTGCCAGCAGACCGGGACCCTCCCAAGGGACCCAGTACTTC
15	TRBJ1-5	TRBD1	TRBV19	-	CASSVDRAENQPQHF	TGTGCCAGTAGTGTCGACAGGGCTGAAAATCAGCCCCAGCATTTT
13	TRBJ2-3	-	TRBV19	-	CASSLTVPNTQYF	TGTGCCAGTAGTCTGACAGTTCCAAATACGCAGTATTTT
15	TRBJ2-5	-	TRBV29-1	-	CSVGGPGQVKETQYF	TGCAGCGTTGGGGGTCCGGGACAAGTAAAAGAGACCCAGTACTTC
13	TRBJ1-5	-	TRBV19	-	CATTWGAAQPQHF	TGTGCCACTACATGGGGTGCGGCTCAGCCCCAGCATTTT
13	TRBJ1-4	-	TRBV6-4	-	CASSGRPNEKLFF	TGTGCCAGCAGTGGACGGCCAAATGAAAAACTGTTTTTT
13	TRBJ1-4	-	TRBV6-5	-	CASSRQVDEKLFF	TGTGCCAGCAGCCGCCAAGTGGACGAAAAACTGTTTTTT
12	TRBJ1-2	-	TRBV4-1	-	CASSQGVRGYTF	TGCGCCAGCAGCCAGGGGGTCAGGGGCTACACCTTC
16	TRBJ1-5	-	TRBV4-1	once	CASSQDEMYSNQPQHF	TGCGCCAGCAGCCAAGATGAGATGTATAGCAATCAGCCCCAGCATTTT
16	TRBJ2-1	TRBD2	TRBV4-2	-	CASSQELAGGLNEQFF	TGTGCCAGCAGCCAAGAACTAGCGGGGGGGCTCAATGAGCAGTTCTTC
16	TRBJ2-4	-	TRBV9	-	CASSVEGGLAKNIQYF	TGTGCCAGCAGCGTAGAGGGGGGATTAGCCAAAAACATTCAGTACTTC
15	TRBJ1-3	-	TRBV3-1/TRBV3-2	-	CASSITGFSGNTIYF	TGTGCCAGCAGTATTACAGGCTTCTCTGGAAACACCATATATTTT
13	TRBJ1-1	-	TRBV2	-	CASSGTGSTEAFF	TGTGCCAGCAGTGGGACGGGGAGCACTGAAGCTTTCTTT
16	TRBJ1-5	TRBD1	TRBV6-5	-	CASSSTGQGVRQPQHF	TGTGCCAGCAGTTCCACCGGACAGGGAGTACGACAGCCCCAGCATTTT
13	TRBJ1-4	-	TRBV12-3/TRBV12-4	few	CASRRTDNEKLFF	TGTGCCAGCCGGCGGACCGATAATGAAAAACTGTTTTTT